The 31 T cell receptor beta chains below all came from one sample that was sequenced in a study of cytomegalovirus exposure and HLA in healthy donors. 13 Jbeta primers and 60 Vbeta primers were used for the PCR. The table came from immunoSEQ multiplex PCR; TCRdb's copy has only in-frame clones and leaves some out. This sample carries 100,000 or so clones, approximately 80% of them seen once, and the ten largest clones take 2% to 2.5%. Sequencing was done on a sample of PBMCs. These receptors were taken from a man aged 18 to 29 in good health and CMV-seronegative.

V gene TRBV2 combines with J gene TRBJ2-1; D is uncertain. The CDR3 extends over 14 amino acids. The germline V gene has CDR1 SNHLY and CDR2 FYNNEI. The V end lost 3 bases, the J end lost 4 bases, and 10 bases lay between the germline ends. DNA for the CDR3: TGTGCCAGCAGTGAGACTTACTCTTACAATGAGCAGTTCTTC. As protein: CASSETYSYNEQFF.

This clone came up once. This chain links TRBV5-1 with TRBJ2-6; tentatively, D is TRBD1 (5 bases). The V and J ends lost 0 bases and 2 bases respectively, with 15 bases between them. Germline CDR1 is SGHRS and CDR2 is YFSETQ. The CDR3 spans 18 residues. The CDR3 protein is CASSLDDSFLTGANVLTF. Here the CDR3 DNA reads TGCGCCAGCAGCTTGGATGACAGTTTTCTTACTGGGGCCAACGTCCTGACTTTC.

This chain uses TRBV19 with TRBJ1-1, with 7 bases lining up with TRBD1. The germline gives CDR1 LNHDA, CDR2 SQIVND (reference sequence). The CDR3 totals 15 residues. After removal of 6 bases from V and 1 base from J, the junction contained 8 bases not matched to a gene. The CDR3 loop is CASRRDRTPNTEAFF. The CDR3 DNA follows: TGTGCCAGTAGAAGGGACAGAACGCCGAACACTGAAGCTTTCTTT.

The CDR3 sequence is CEPRRGVEQFF. The CDR3 nucleotides are TGCGAACCCAGGAGGGGAGTTGAGCAGTTCTTC. The V gene is TRBV5-1, the J gene TRBJ2-1; possible D gene TRBD2, 6 bases. Germline values: CDR1 SGHRS, CDR2 YFSETQ. The CDR3 loop spans 11 amino acids.

The chain employs TRBV11-2 and TRBJ2-3, with 9 positions matching TRBD1. The V gene end was trimmed by 5 bases and the J gene end by 3 bases; junction bases not matched to a gene: 3. Germline V gene lookup returns CDR1 SGHAT and CDR2 FQNNGV. The CDR3 is made up of 14 amino acids. CDR3 residues: CASSLDRGTDTQYF. CDR3 coding DNA: TGTGCCAGCAGCCTCGACAGGGGGACAGATACGCAGTATTTT.

The genes are TRBV6-5 and TRBJ1-5; D is possibly TRBD1 (6 bases). This CDR3 comprises 15 residues. V lost 4 bases, J lost 2 bases, and 12 bases lay in between. Looked up from germline, CDR1 is MNHEY and CDR2 is SVGAGI. The CDR3 is CASSSQPGGNQPQHF. The CDR3 nucleotides read TGTGCCAGCAGTTCCCAACCAGGGGGCAATCAGCCCCAGCATTTT.

In its sample, this clone was seen once. The chain recombines TRBV10-3 with TRBJ1-3, with 8 bases fitting TRBD1. CDR3 length: 14 amino acids. From germline, CDR1 is ENHRY and CDR2 SYGVKD. After removal of 7 bases from V and 4 bases from J, the junction contained 6 bases not matched to a gene. The CDR3 coding sequence is TGTGCCATCATGGTGACAGGGGACGGAAACACCATATATTTT. It codes for CAIMVTGDGNTIYF.

The J gene is TRBJ1-6, the V gene TRBV18; maybe TRBD1 (5 bases). Germline-derived CDR1 and CDR2 are KGHSH and LQKENI. This CDR3 region has 16 residues. The V end was cut by 2 bases, the J end by 8 bases, with 16 bases between. The CDR3 sequence: CASSPTWGLGDSPLHF. The CDR3, as DNA: TGTGCCAGCTCACCAACCTGGGGACTAGGGGATTCACCCCTCCACTTT. Variable domain in full (rest from reference TRBV18 and TRBJ1-6): NAGVMQNPRHLVRRRGQEARLRCSPMKGHSHVYWYRQLPEEGLKFMVYLQKENIIDESGMPKERFSAEFPKEGPSILRIQQVVRGDSAAYFCASSPTWGLGDSPLHFGNGTRLTVT.

This sequence joins TRBV7-8 and TRBJ1-6; D unresolved. The CDR3 has 16 residues. Per germline, CDR1 SGHVS and CDR2 FQNEAQ. The V end lost 1 base, the J end lost 0 bases, and 7 bases lay between the germline ends. The CDR3 region has the DNA TGTGCCAGCAGCTTAGACGCGAGCTCCTATAATTCACCCCTCCACTTT. Protein: CASSLDASSYNSPLHF.

This clone occurred once. This chain links TRBV6-5 with TRBJ2-2; TRBD1 might be the D (6 bases). The germline V gene has CDR1 MNHEY and CDR2 SVGAGI. V was shortened by 7 bases and J by 3 bases, with 15 bases between the two germline ends. CDR3 length: 15 residues. This chain's CDR3 is CASTLQGADTGELFF. In DNA, the CDR3 is TGTGCCAGCACCCTACAGGGCGCGGACACCGGGGAGCTGTTTTTT.

J is TRBJ2-3 and V is TRBV10-1, with 7 bases lining up with TRBD2. With 4 bases clipped from V and 5 bases from J, the junction kept 12 bases outside the gene matches. Germline V gene data show CDR1 as WNHNN and CDR2 as SYGVQD (reference sequence). The CDR3 totals 16 residues. CDR3 protein: CASSGASGTTGDTQYF. In nucleotides, the CDR3 is TGCGCCAGCAGTGGGGCCTCCGGGACTACCGGAGATACGCAGTATTTT.

The chain uses TRBV19 and TRBJ1-5, with 9 bases identical to TRBD1. With 5 bases clipped from V and 7 bases from J, the junction kept 6 bases outside the gene matches. Germline lookup yields CDR1 LNHDA and CDR2 SQIVND (reference sequence). The CDR3 totals 14 residues. Written as DNA, the CDR3 is TGTGCCAGTAGTCCGACAGGGGGAGGACAGCCCCAGCATTTT. This translates into CASSPTGGGQPQHF. Full variable domain (missing parts from reference TRBV19 and TRBJ1-5): DGGITQSPKYLFRKEGQNVTLSCEQNLNHDAMYWYRQDPGQGLRLIYYSQIVNDFQKGDIAEGYSVSREKKESFPLTVTSAQKNPTAFYLCASSPTGGGQPQHFGDGTRLSIL.

The chain recombines TRBV23-1 with TRBJ2-2; D perhaps matches TRBD2 (5 bases). TRBV23-1 is an open reading frame, and its role is uncertain. The CDR3 is 14 residues long. Trimming removed 7 bases at V and 5 bases at J, with 14 bases between. The CDR3 loop is CASIERRWTGELFF. Here the CDR3 DNA reads TGCGCCAGCATAGAGCGGCGGTGGACCGGGGAGCTGTTTTTT.

This clone has only a few counts. This chain connects TRBV27 to TRBJ2-3; 9 bases align to TRBD1. Germline V gene data show CDR1 as MNHEY and CDR2 as SMNVEV (reference sequence). Trimming at V came to 2 bases and at J to 7 bases, leaving 7 bases not matched to a gene. The CDR3 loop spans 15 amino acids. CDR3 in DNA: TGTGCCAGCAGTTTAGGTACAGGGGGCGCGAATACGCAGTATTTT. As protein: CASSLGTGGANTQYF.

V and J are TRBV30 and TRBJ1-3, with D uncertain. In germline, CDR1 is GTSNPN, CDR2 SVGIG (reference sequence). The length of the CDR3 is 15 residues. V shed 0 bases and J shed 0 bases, with 9 bases lying between them. The CDR3 sequence: CAWSVQPISGNTIYF. DNA of the CDR3: TGTGCCTGGAGTGTACAGCCCATCTCTGGAAACACCATATATTTT. The whole variable domain, remainder taken from reference TRBV30 and TRBJ1-3, is SQTIHQWPATLVQPVGSPLSLECTVEGTSNPNLYWYRQAAGRGLQLLFYSVGIGQISSEVPQNLSASRPQDRQFILSSKKLLLSDSGFYLCAWSVQPISGNTIYFGEGSWLTVV.

This rearrangement joins TRBV5-4 to TRBJ2-3; perhaps TRBD1 as D (6 bases). Germline CDR1 SGHNT, CDR2 YYREEE (reference sequence). The CDR3 has 14 residues. V was cut by 2 bases and J by 2 bases, with 9 bases left in between. The CDR3 DNA reads TGTGCCAGCAGCTTAGGGGGTCCCACAGATACGCAGTATTTT. Amino acids: CASSLGGPTDTQYF.

This chain uses TRBV15 with TRBJ2-5; 7 nucleotides match TRBD1. Germline V gene data show CDR1 as LNHNV and CDR2 as YYDKDF (reference sequence). The CDR3 spans 15 residues. V was pared by 1 base and J by 5 bases, with 7 bases of the junction left unmatched. The CDR3 protein is CATSRGRARGETQYF. The CDR3 DNA sequence: TGTGCCACCAGCAGAGGAAGGGCCAGGGGGGAGACCCAGTACTTC.

The chain is built from TRBV5-5 and TRBJ2-1; 7 bases align to TRBD1. CDR3 length equals 15 residues. Losses at the gene ends were 4 bases for V and 2 bases for J; bases not matched to a gene: 6. In germline, CDR1 is SGHKS, CDR2 YYEKEE (reference sequence). Here the CDR3 reads CASSSRDSTYNEQFF. The CDR3 bases are TGTGCCAGCAGCAGCCGGGACAGCACCTACAATGAGCAGTTCTTC.

The chain carries TRBV11-3 and TRBJ1-1; the match to TRBD1 covers 8 bases. Trimming at V came to 3 bases and at J to 4 bases, leaving 7 bases not matched to a gene. The CDR3 runs to 15 residues. From germline, CDR1 is SGHNT and CDR2 YENEEA. DNA of the CDR3: TGTGCCAGCAGCTTCGGACAGGGTAGTAGCACTGAAGCTTTCTTT. It encodes CASSFGQGSSTEAFF.

The chain combines TRBV15 with TRBJ1-2; 7 bases map to TRBD1. This CDR3 is 15 amino acids long. The germline CDR1 and CDR2 sequences are LNHNV and YYDKDF (reference sequence). V was pared by 3 bases and J by 4 bases, with 8 bases of the junction left unmatched. In DNA form, the CDR3 reads TGTGCCACCAGCAGTGTAGACAGGGAGGTCTATGGCTACACCTTC. Translated, it gives CATSSVDREVYGYTF.

This clone occurred a few times. The V call is TRBV2, the J call TRBJ2-7, with 7 bases aligning to TRBD1. This CDR3 has 13 residues. The V segment lost 4 bases and the J segment 0 bases; nucleotides outside the gene matches: 0. Germline V gene data show CDR1 as SNHLY and CDR2 as FYNNEI. The CDR3 bases are TGTGCCAGCAGTGCAGGGGGCTCCTACGAGCAGTACTTC. Its translation is CASSAGGSYEQYF.

A few counts support this clone. The genes are TRBV5-6 and TRBJ2-5, with TRBD2 matching over 10 bases. Germline assignment: CDR1 SGHDT and CDR2 YYEEEE. V was clipped by 3 bases and J by 3 bases; unmatched bases: 11. This CDR3 region has 17 residues. In DNA, the CDR3 is TGTGCCAGCAGCTCTACTAAATCTAGCGGGGGAAAAGAGACCCAGTACTTC. Translating it yields CASSSTKSSGGKETQYF.

The rearrangement joins TRBV7-9 to TRBJ1-4, with D possibly matching TRBD1 (6 bases). Trimming removed 4 bases at V and 0 bases at J, with 9 bases between. CDR1 and CDR2 from the germline V gene are SEHNR and FQNEAQ (reference sequence). This CDR3 region has 15 residues. The CDR3 coding sequence is TGTGCCAGCAGCTATAAGGGGGCAACTAATGAAAAACTGTTTTTT. It yields the protein CASSYKGATNEKLFF.

The count of this clone is one. One junction end disagrees with the germline gene, perhaps due to a read error. The chain carries TRBV7-7 and TRBJ2-7; 7 positions match TRBD1. CDR1 and CDR2 (germline): SSHAT, FNYEAQ (reference sequence). This CDR3 region has 14 residues. DNA for the CDR3: TGTGCTAGCAGCTCCGGACAGGTCCCGTCCGAGCAGTACTTC. It yields the protein CASSSGQVPSEQYF. Variable domain in full (rest from reference TRBV7-7 and TRBJ2-7): GAGVSQSPRYKVTKRGQDVTLRCDPISSHATLYWYQQALGQGPEFLTYFNYEAQPDKSGLPSDRFSAERPEGSISTLTIQRTEQRDSAMYRCASSSGQVPSEQYFGPGTRLTVT.

This clone came up once. The rearrangement links TRBV5-8 to TRBJ2-5; TRBD2 matches 7 bases. The V gene end was trimmed by 4 bases and the J gene end by 2 bases; junction bases not matched to a gene: 8. Looked up from germline, CDR1 is SGHTS and CDR2 is YDEGEE. The CDR3 loop spans 15 amino acids. The CDR3 DNA is TGTGCCAGCAGCGGGGGAGGGCCCCGACAAGAGACCCAGTACTTC. The encoded protein is CASSGGGPRQETQYF.

This chain links TRBV10-3 with TRBJ1-3; 7 bases fit TRBD1. Trimming at V came to 9 bases and at J to 1 base, leaving 9 bases not matched to a gene. The CDR3 is made up of 15 amino acids. CDR1 and CDR2 from the germline V gene are ENHRY and SYGVKD. The CDR3 sequence is CAIKQGLGSGNTIYF. The CDR3 DNA follows: TGTGCCATTAAACAGGGGCTGGGGTCTGGAAACACCATATATTTT.

This clone was found once. The rearrangement uses TRBV7-9 and TRBJ2-7, with TRBD1 as a possible D gene (5 bases). The V and J ends lost 4 bases and 3 bases respectively, with 16 bases between them. Germline V gene lookup returns CDR1 SEHNR and CDR2 FQNEAQ (reference sequence). The CDR3 loop spans 15 amino acids. CDR3 nucleotide sequence: TGTGCCAGCAGCTCCCTGGGTGCAGGGCGCTACGAGCAGTACTTC. Its protein product is CASSSLGAGRYEQYF.

The chain carries TRBV4-1 and TRBJ2-2; 9 bases match TRBD2. The germline CDR1 and CDR2 sequences are MGHRA and YSYEKL. The CDR3 is made up of 18 amino acids. Unmatched junction bases numbered 15, after V lost 3 bases and J lost 7 bases. Here the CDR3 reads CASSQSRGGGARGGELFF. As DNA, the CDR3 is TGCGCCAGCAGCCAGTCTCGAGGCGGGGGGGCCAGGGGCGGGGAGCTGTTTTTT.

The chain recombines TRBV7-9 with TRBJ1-5; the D gene is possibly TRBD1 (6 bases). The CDR3 sequence is 12 residues long. Trimming pared 8 bases from V and 3 bases from J, leaving 8 bases between. Germline CDR1 SEHNR, CDR2 FQNEAQ (reference sequence). The CDR3 DNA reads TGTGCCAGCGGACAGTACAATCAGCCCCAGCATTTT. Translating it yields CASGQYNQPQHF.

The table lists this clone with a count of one. The chain combines TRBV5-6 with TRBJ2-5, with 10 bases aligning to TRBD2. CDR1 is SGHDT, CDR2 YYEEEE, per germline. This CDR3 has 16 amino acids. Trimming cost V 4 bases and J 1 base; bases outside gene matches: 7. CDR3 region: CASSVRTSGFQETQYF. The CDR3 nucleotides read TGTGCCAGCAGCGTAAGGACTAGCGGATTCCAAGAGACCCAGTACTTC. Full variable domain (rest looked up from reference TRBV5-6 and TRBJ2-5): DAGVTQSPTHLIKTRGQQVTLRCSPKSGHDTVSWYQQALGQGPQFIFQYYEEEERQRGNFPDRFSGHQFPNYSSELNVNALLLGDSALYLCASSVRTSGFQETQYFGPGTRLLVL.

This chain connects TRBV29-1 to TRBJ1-5, with 9 bases lining up with TRBD1. V lost 6 bases to trimming and J lost 1 base; unmatched junction nucleotides: 7. Germline CDR1 is SQVTM and CDR2 is ANQGSEA. The CDR3 has 15 amino acids. Written as DNA, the CDR3 is TGCAGCGTCCGGGAGGGACAGGGAAGCAATCAGCCCCAGCATTTT. Translation gives CSVREGQGSNQPQHF.